Sequencing of this TCR beta chain was carried out in a study of T cell responses to AZD1222 COVID-19 vaccine. Study-wide background: Pooling covered second doses at about 4 or about 12 weeks.

The count of this clone is one. Antigen unknown. Germline CDR1 SGHNT, CDR2 YYREEE (reference sequence). Deletions cut 0 bases from V and 2 bases from J, with 17 bases between. The CDR3 contains 18 residues. Method: immunoSEQ multiplex PCR; TCRdb's copy keeps in-frame clones and lacks some. The data hold approximately 140,000 clones, with 80% to 90% observed a single time. Overall study results and limits: Mostly white British, mostly female donors; authors suggested clonal diversity may be underestimated. Samples come after the peak T cell response, not at day 14. Among vaccine-associated CD4 TCRs, coverage spanned spike, with dominance at 160-218 and 743-854.

This sequence originates from an adult in good health. The specimen was peripheral blood, collected on day 0 of AZD1222 vaccination. The chain carries TRBV5-4 and TRBJ2-2; weak D call: TRBD2 (7 bases). The CDR3 spells CASSLGFGGGRNTGELFF. The DNA of the CDR3 is TGTGCCAGCAGCTTGGGGTTCGGGGGCGGGAGAAACACCGGGGAGCTGTTTTTT.